Detailed here is one T cell receptor (beta chain). Assay: immunoSEQ multiplex PCR; the TCRdb copy retains only in-frame clones and omits some. The sample has 65,000 to 85,000 clones, about 87% seen once. The data were obtained in a study of control samples from healthy donors and cancer patients. The receptor was isolated from a woman aged 50 to 60 with head and neck cancer. Sequencing was carried out using PBMCs.

CDR3 sequence: CASSPLHRETNYGYTF. In nucleotides, the CDR3 is TGTGCCAGCTCACCACTACACAGGGAAACTAACTATGGCTACACCTTC. The V and J genes are TRBV18 and TRBJ1-2, with a tentative D call TRBD1 (6 bases). The V end was cut by 1 base, the J end by 0 bases, with 12 bases between. This CDR3 has 16 residues. Germline V CDR1 and CDR2: KGHSH, LQKENI. The entire variable domain, with the rest obtained from reference TRBV18 and TRBJ1-2, is as follows: NAGVMQNPRHLVRRRGQEARLRCSPMKGHSHVYWYRQLPEEGLKFMVYLQKENIIDESGMPKERFSAEFPKEGPSILRIQQVVRGDSAAYFCASSPLHRETNYGYTFGSGTRLTVV.